Here is one T cell receptor beta chain with its context. Its antigen remains unknown. Template switching added a universal primer site; cDNA carried unique molecular identifiers. TCRdb independently ran MiXCR on the 5' RACE reads; one entry per CDR3 protein. The data show about 570,000 distinct CDR3 sequences, with nearly 10% seen just once and 2.5% to 3.5% held by the top ten. The sample originates from a study of identical twins. Study-wide points: Out-of-frame alpha sequences shared by twins were enriched for low generation probability.

This CDR3 is built from 14 residues. CDR1 and CDR2 from the germline V gene are MNHEY and SVGAGI. The V end was cut by 1 base, the J end by 5 bases, with 12 bases between. The same sample was also studied in work on yellow fever vaccine responses in identical twins.

Material: PBMCs. The TCR sequence derives from a woman aged 18 to 35 in good health. This chain connects TRBV6-5 to TRBJ2-7; D remains unclear. The CDR3, as DNA: TGTGCCAGCAGTTACTTGCCTGCGGCCCACGAGCAGTACTTC. Translated: CASSYLPAAHEQYF.